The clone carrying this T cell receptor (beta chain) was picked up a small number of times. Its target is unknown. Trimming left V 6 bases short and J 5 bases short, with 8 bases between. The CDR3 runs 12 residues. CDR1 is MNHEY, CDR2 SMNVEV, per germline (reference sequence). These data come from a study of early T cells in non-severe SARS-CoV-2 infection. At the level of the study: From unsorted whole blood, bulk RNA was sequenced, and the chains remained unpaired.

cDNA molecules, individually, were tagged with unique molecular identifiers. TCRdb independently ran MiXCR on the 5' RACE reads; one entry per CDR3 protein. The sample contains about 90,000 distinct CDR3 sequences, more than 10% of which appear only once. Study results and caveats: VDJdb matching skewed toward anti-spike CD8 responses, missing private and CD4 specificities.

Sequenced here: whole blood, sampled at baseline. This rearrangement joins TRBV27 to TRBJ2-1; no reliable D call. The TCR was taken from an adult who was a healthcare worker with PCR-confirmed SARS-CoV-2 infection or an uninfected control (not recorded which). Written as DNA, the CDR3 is TGTGCCAGCAGCTTTAGTCACAATGAGCAGTTCTTC. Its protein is CASSFSHNEQFF.